This record covers a single TCR beta chain. The antigen is not known. The sample contains more than one DNA sequence encoding this CDR3. Clones were sequenced by immunoSEQ multiplex PCR, and TCRdb holds only the in-frame ones, with some missing. This repertoire shows around 700,000 clones, roughly 73% found once; its top ten account for more than 1.5%. The data derive from a study of shared clonotypes between healthy human individuals. The trim removed 4 bases at V and 0 bases at J, leaving 3 bases unmatched. CDR3 length: 16 amino acids. CDR1 is SGHRS and CDR2 is YFSETQ in the germline V gene. Broader study findings: Non-shared clonotypes displayed generation probabilities falling below those of clonotypes present in all four donors.

The gene calls are TRBV5-1 and TRBJ2-2, with TRBD1 matching 10 bases. The sample was memory CD4+ T cells sorted from blood. Subset noted: CD45RA-negative fraction. The receptor was isolated from a woman in her 30s in good health. CDR3 protein: CASSAGQGANTGELFF. CDR3 nucleotides: TGCGCCAGCAGCGCAGGACAGGGGGCGAACACCGGGGAGCTGTTTTTT.